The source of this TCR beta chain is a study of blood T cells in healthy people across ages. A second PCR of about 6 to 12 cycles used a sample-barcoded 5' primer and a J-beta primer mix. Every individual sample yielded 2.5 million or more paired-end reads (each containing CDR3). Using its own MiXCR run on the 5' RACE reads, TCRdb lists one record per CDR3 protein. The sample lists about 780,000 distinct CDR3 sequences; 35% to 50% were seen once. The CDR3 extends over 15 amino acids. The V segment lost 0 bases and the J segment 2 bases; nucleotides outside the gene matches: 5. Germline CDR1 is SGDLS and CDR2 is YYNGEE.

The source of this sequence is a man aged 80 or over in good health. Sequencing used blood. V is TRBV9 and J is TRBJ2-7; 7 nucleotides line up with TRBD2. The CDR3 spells CASSVAAGRPYEQYF. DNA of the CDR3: TGTGCCAGCAGCGTAGCAGCGGGAAGGCCCTACGAGCAGTACTTC. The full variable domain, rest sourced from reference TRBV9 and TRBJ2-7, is DSGVTQTPKHLITATGQRVTLRCSPRSGDLSVYWYQQSLDQGLQFLIQYYNGEERAKGNILERFSAQQFPDLHSELNLSSLELGDSALYFCASSVAAGRPYEQYFGPGTRLTVT.